Below are 10 T cell receptor beta chains sequenced from a single sample in a study of cytomegalovirus exposure and HLA in healthy donors. PCR used 60 Vbeta primers and 13 Jbeta primers. Only in-frame clones appear in the TCRdb table, and some are missing; sequencing was by immunoSEQ multiplex PCR. In the table there are tens of thousands of clones, roughly 79% of which are singletons. Sequenced: PBMCs. The source is a female donor in good health and CMV-seronegative.

The genes are TRBV9 and TRBJ2-2; D is ambiguous. V was shortened by 5 bases and J by 6 bases, with 8 bases between the two germline ends. CDR1 is SGDLS, CDR2 YYNGEE, per germline. This CDR3 region has 12 residues. In nucleotides, the CDR3 is TGTGCCAGCAGTCGAGAGCCCGGGGAGCTGTTTTTT. Encoded protein: CASSREPGELFF. The full variable domain, rest sourced from reference TRBV9 and TRBJ2-2, is DSGVTQTPKHLITATGQRVTLRCSPRSGDLSVYWYQQSLDQGLQFLIQYYNGEERAKGNILERFSAQQFPDLHSELNLSSLELGDSALYFCASSREPGELFFGEGSRLTVL.

Comments on this clone: The DNA is left out, because the CDR3 cannot be placed on it with certainty; the CDR3 is given as TCRdb lists it. V is TRBV6-5 and J is TRBJ1-3. Germline values: CDR1 MNHEY, CDR2 SVGAGI. The CDR3 has 14 amino acids, counting both end residues. CDR3 amino acids: CASSTSVSGNTIYF.

This clone has only a few counts. This sequence joins TRBV28 and TRBJ1-4, with a weak D call TRBD1 (5 bases). CDR3 size: 15 residues. V dropped 4 bases and J dropped 8 bases, with 17 bases sitting between them. Germline V gene sequence: CDR1 MDHEN, CDR2 SYDVKM. CDR3 sequence reads: CASSSPGLGGEKLFF. As DNA, the CDR3 is TGTGCCAGCAGTTCCCCGGGACTGGGGGGGGAAAAACTGTTTTTT.

This sequence joins TRBV29-1 and TRBJ2-3, with 10 bases aligning to TRBD2. The V segment lost 2 bases and the J segment 1 base; nucleotides outside the gene matches: 3. CDR3 length: 15 residues. Germline CDR1 reads SQVTM; CDR2 reads ANQGSEA. CDR3 bases: TGCAGCGTTGAATGGGGGACTAGCGGCACAGATACGCAGTATTTT. Translation: CSVEWGTSGTDTQYF.

This clone was counted between two and nine times. The chain carries TRBV7-6 and TRBJ2-7, with TRBD1 matching over 7 bases. Per the germline V gene, CDR1 is SGHVS and CDR2 is FNYEAQ. This CDR3 has 14 residues. V gave up 2 bases and J gave up 6 bases; unmatched junction bases: 7. The CDR3 sequence is CASSLRTGPGEQYF. The CDR3 DNA reads as TGTGCCAGCAGCTTACGGACAGGCCCTGGCGAGCAGTACTTC. Filled out from reference TRBV7-6 and TRBJ2-7, the complete variable domain reads GAGVSQSPRYKVTKRGQDVALRCDPISGHVSLYWYRQALGQGPEFLTYFNYEAQQDKSGLPNDRFSAERPEGSISTLTIQRTEQRDSAMYRCASSLRTGPGEQYFGPGTRLTVT.

As regards this clone: The junction departs from germline at one end; a sequencing error may be responsible. The CDR3 DNA is TGTTCCAGCAGCATCGCAGGGTCCGGGGAGCTGTTTTTT. Its protein product is CSSSIAGSGELFF. This chain connects TRBV7-9 to TRBJ2-2; a weak D match, TRBD1 (5 bases). CDR1 SEHNR and CDR2 FQNEAQ come from the germline V gene (reference sequence). The CDR3 is made up of 13 amino acids. Combining the CDR3 with reference TRBV7-9 and TRBJ2-2 gives the whole variable domain DTGVSQNPRHKITKRGQNVTFRCDPISEHNRLYWYRQTLGQGPEFLTYFQNEAQLEKSRLLSDRFSAERPKGSFSTLEIQRTEQGDSAMYLCSSSIAGSGELFFGEGSRLTVL.

The rearrangement joins TRBV9 to TRBJ1-5, with a possible D match to TRBD1 (5 bases). Deletions cut 0 bases from V and 11 bases from J, with 15 bases between. The CDR3 is made up of 14 amino acids. Germline V gene sequence: CDR1 SGDLS, CDR2 YYNGEE. The chain's CDR3 is CASSVGGGMEAQHF. In DNA form, the CDR3 reads TGTGCCAGCAGCGTAGGGGGGGGGATGGAGGCCCAGCATTTT. The full variable domain, completed using reference TRBV9 and TRBJ1-5, is DSGVTQTPKHLITATGQRVTLRCSPRSGDLSVYWYQQSLDQGLQFLIQYYNGEERAKGNILERFSAQQFPDLHSELNLSSLELGDSALYFCASSVGGGMEAQHFGDGTRLSIL.

To note about this clone: At one of its ends the junction is not consistent with the germline gene, which may arise from a read error. CDR3 region: CAGSLSGQGSNQPQHF. For the CDR3, the DNA is TGTGCCGGCAGCTTATCAGGACAGGGTTCCAATCAGCCCCAGCATTTT. The rearrangement uses TRBV13 and TRBJ1-5; 8 bases align to TRBD1. CDR3 length: 16 residues. Germline V lookup: CDR1 PRHDT, CDR2 FYEKMQ (reference sequence).

The V gene is TRBV5-6, the J gene TRBJ2-3; 10 bases agree with TRBD1. Germline V gene data show CDR1 as SGHDT and CDR2 as YYEEEE. The CDR3 sequence is 14 residues long. After removal of 1 base from V and 7 bases from J, the junction contained 3 bases not matched to a gene. Written as DNA, the CDR3 is TGTGCCAGCAGCTTGATGGGACAGGGGAATACGCAGTATTTT. Protein sequence: CASSLMGQGNTQYF.

The chain combines TRBV5-1 with TRBJ2-7; the match to TRBD2 covers 10 bases. The V segment lost 2 bases and the J segment 4 bases; nucleotides outside the gene matches: 3. Germline V CDR1 and CDR2: SGHRS, YFSETQ. This CDR3 has 14 residues. The CDR3 region is CASSFGLAVYEQYF. The CDR3 nucleotides read TGCGCCAGCAGCTTCGGACTAGCGGTGTACGAGCAGTACTTC.